The 20 T cell receptor beta chains below were found in one sample sequenced in a study of blood T cell repertoires in COVID-19. Clones were read by immunoSEQ multiplex PCR, and TCRdb kept only the in-frame ones, dropping some. The sample has roughly 280,000 clones, approximately 90% seen once. Sequencing was done on a sample of PBMCs or T cells enriched from blood (not recorded which). These receptors originate from a woman in her 30s with acute COVID-19.

The chain joins TRBV7-9 to TRBJ1-4, with D maybe TRBD1 (6 bases). CDR3 length: 13 residues. V was cut by 8 bases and J by 6 bases, with 13 bases left in between. CDR1 and CDR2 (germline): SEHNR, FQNEAQ (reference sequence). The CDR3 protein is CASEQAGDEKLFF. The CDR3 DNA is TGTGCCAGCGAACAGGCAGGGGATGAAAAACTGTTTTTT.

The gene calls are TRBV18 and TRBJ1-5; D call uncertain. Germline lookup yields CDR1 KGHSH and CDR2 LQKENI. This CDR3 comprises 14 residues. Trimming cost V 8 bases and J 0 bases, with 11 bases left between them. CDR3 sequence reads: CASDTRDSNQPQHF. For the CDR3, the DNA is TGTGCCAGCGACACTCGGGATAGCAATCAGCCCCAGCATTTT.

This chain joins TRBV5-5 and TRBJ2-1, with TRBD2 matching 14 bases. This CDR3 is built from 15 residues. Per the germline V gene, CDR1 is SGHKS and CDR2 is YYEKEE (reference sequence). Unmatched junction bases numbered 6, after V lost 4 bases and J lost 9 bases. The CDR3: CASSPTSGRVSEQFF. In nucleotides, the CDR3 is TGTGCCAGCAGCCCGACTAGCGGGAGGGTGAGTGAGCAGTTCTTC.

The rearrangement uses TRBV2 and TRBJ2-1, with 15 bases lining up with TRBD2. Germline loops: CDR1 SNHLY, CDR2 FYNNEI. This CDR3 contains 16 residues. V lost 4 bases, J lost 9 bases, and 7 bases stayed unmatched. The CDR3 nucleotides read TGTGCCAGCAGTGGAGGACTAGCGGGAGGGCAGGGTGAGCAGTTCTTC. Protein product: CASSGGLAGGQGEQFF.

This sequence joins TRBV29-1 and TRBJ1-1; D possibly corresponds to TRBD1 (6 bases). The CDR3 totals 10 residues. The germline V gene has CDR1 SQVTM and CDR2 ANQGSEA. Trimming pared 7 bases from V and 9 bases from J, leaving 12 bases between. The CDR3 nucleotides are TGCAGCGCCCGACAGGATAAAGCTTTCTTT. It codes for CSARQDKAFF.

The DNA of the CDR3 is TGTGTAGTCCTGGGGCGGAACACTGAAGCTTTCTTT. Translating it yields CVVLGRNTEAFF. The V gene is TRBV19, the J gene TRBJ1-1; a possible D gene is TRBD1 (5 bases). Germline-derived CDR1 and CDR2 are LNHDA and SQIVND (reference sequence). The CDR3 loop spans 12 amino acids.

The chain uses TRBV12-3 or TRBV12-4 and TRBJ2-7; 7 bases agree with TRBD1. This CDR3 has 13 amino acids. V shed 6 bases, J shed 5 bases, and the junction held 7 bases outside the gene matches. The CDR3 region is CASSSYQGDEQYF. In DNA form, the CDR3 reads TGTGCCAGCAGCTCCTATCAGGGGGACGAGCAGTACTTC.

The chain combines TRBV5-1 with TRBJ2-1; no reliable D call. This CDR3 region has 17 residues. Germline assignment: CDR1 SGHRS and CDR2 YFSETQ. The V end was cut by 0 bases, the J end by 3 bases, with 16 bases between. For the CDR3, the DNA is TGCGCCAGCAGCTTGGACGCTGACACATCCGACTACAATGAGCAGTTCTTC. As protein: CASSLDADTSDYNEQFF.

The rearrangement joins TRBV9 to TRBJ2-3, with a tentative D call TRBD1 (6 bases). V was trimmed by 0 bases and J by 4 bases, leaving 15 bases between them. The CDR3 consists of 16 residues. In germline, CDR1 is SGDLS, CDR2 YYNGEE. The CDR3 DNA sequence: TGTGCCAGCAGCGTAGGTTCAGGGGAAGCGGCAGATACGCAGTATTTT. Amino acid sequence: CASSVGSGEAADTQYF.

The V call is TRBV19, the J call TRBJ2-1; TRBD2 might be the D (6 bases). Trimming cost V 2 bases and J 4 bases, with 15 bases left between them. Germline V gives CDR1 LNHDA, CDR2 SQIVND (reference sequence). CDR3 size: 16 residues. Written as DNA, the CDR3 is TGTGCCAGTAGTATAAACCCCGGGAGAGGATACAATGAGCAGTTCTTC. It codes for CASSINPGRGYNEQFF. The full variable domain, rest sourced from reference TRBV19 and TRBJ2-1, is DGGITQSPKYLFRKEGQNVTLSCEQNLNHDAMYWYRQDPGQGLRLIYYSQIVNDFQKGDIAEGYSVSREKKESFPLTVTSAQKNPTAFYLCASSINPGRGYNEQFFGPGTRLTVL.

This rearrangement joins TRBV12-3 or TRBV12-4 to TRBJ2-7; the D gene is possibly TRBD2 (5 bases). This CDR3 spans 13 amino acids. V lost 2 bases and J lost 7, with 12 bases in between. The CDR3 sequence is CASSLRGSGEQYF. The CDR3 nucleotides read TGTGCCAGCAGTTTACGGGGTTCGGGTGAGCAGTACTTC.

This chain joins TRBV10-3 and TRBJ2-2; 9 nucleotides line up with TRBD2. The CDR3 length is 17 residues. The germline V gene has CDR1 ENHRY and CDR2 SYGVKD. Losses at the gene ends were 0 bases for V and 1 base for J; bases not matched to a gene: 3. CDR3 nucleotides: TGTGCCATCAGTGAGTCGATACTAGCGGGGAACACCGGGGAGCTGTTTTTT. Residues: CAISESILAGNTGELFF.

The V call is TRBV19, the J call TRBJ2-7; 9 bases line up with TRBD1. Germline values: CDR1 LNHDA, CDR2 SQIVND (reference sequence). The CDR3 length is 15 residues. J gave up 3 bases and V 5 bases, and 8 bases lay outside the gene matches. CDR3 nucleotides: TGTGCCAGTAGTGCGCCGGGACAGGGAGACTACGAGCAGTACTTC. It is translated as CASSAPGQGDYEQYF.

The chain couples TRBV28 to TRBJ2-2, with D tentatively TRBD1 (6 bases). The CDR3 loop spans 13 amino acids. V was pared by 11 bases and J by 7 bases, with 17 bases between. Germline lookup yields CDR1 MDHEN and CDR2 SYDVKM. Here the CDR3 reads CAVGTMVVGELFF. CDR3 coding DNA: TGTGCCGTAGGGACAATGGTAGTCGGGGAGCTGTTTTTT.

This chain joins TRBV19 and TRBJ2-3; D perhaps matches TRBD1 (6 bases). From germline, CDR1 is LNHDA and CDR2 SQIVND (reference sequence). The CDR3 is 16 amino acids. The V end lost 2 bases, the J end lost 2 bases, and 14 bases lay between the germline ends. The DNA of the CDR3 is TGTGCCAGTAGTATAAGGTCCGGGACAACCACAGATACGCAGTATTTT. Translated, it gives CASSIRSGTTTDTQYF.

This chain uses TRBV9 with TRBJ2-2, with 7 bases lining up with TRBD1. The ends lost 4 bases at V and 5 bases at J; junction bases unmatched: 8. This CDR3 has 15 amino acids. Germline V CDR1 and CDR2: SGDLS, YYNGEE. CDR3 nucleotides: TGTGCCAGCAGCAACCGACAGGGCGAGACCGGGGAGCTGTTTTTT. Translated: CASSNRQGETGELFF.

The V and J genes are TRBV12-3 or TRBV12-4 and TRBJ2-1; maybe TRBD2 (6 bases). Trimming took 6 bases from V and 10 from J, leaving 10 bases between them. The CDR3 has 11 residues. The CDR3 coding sequence is TGTGCCAGCAGGTACCGGGAGGAGCAGTTCTTC. Translation: CASRYREEQFF.

This sequence joins TRBV30 and TRBJ1-1; possibly TRBD1 for D (5 bases). V was shortened by 1 base and J by 0 bases, with 6 bases between the two germline ends. Germline assignment: CDR1 GTSNPN and CDR2 SVGIG (reference sequence). The CDR3 is made up of 13 amino acids. The CDR3 loop is CAWSGGVNTEAFF. In nucleotides, the CDR3 is TGTGCCTGGAGTGGGGGGGTGAACACTGAAGCTTTCTTT.

The gene calls are TRBV7-9 and TRBJ2-1, with D uncertain. The CDR3 extends over 12 amino acids. V was trimmed by 5 bases and J by 7 bases, leaving 9 bases between them. The germline V gene has CDR1 SEHNR and CDR2 FQNEAQ (reference sequence). The CDR3 DNA follows: TGTGCCAGCAGCCCCGCGTCAAATGAGCAGTTCTTC. As protein: CASSPASNEQFF.

The chain couples TRBV3-1 (or the pseudogene TRBV3-2) to TRBJ2-5; 8 positions match TRBD1. The CDR3 is 14 amino acids. In germline, CDR1 is LGHDT, CDR2 YNNKEL (reference sequence). Trimming cost V 1 base and J 5 bases; bases outside gene matches: 3. CDR3 sequence: CASSQGTGRETQYF. DNA of the CDR3: TGTGCCAGCAGCCAAGGGACAGGGAGGGAGACCCAGTACTTC.